One T cell receptor beta chain is described in this entry. Repertoires were generated with immunoSEQ multiplex PCR, while TCRdb's copy carries only in-frame clones and drops some. Of 70,000 to 90,000 clones in the sample, around 90% were seen once. These data are taken from a study of T cell responses to AZD1222 COVID-19 vaccine. Source: peripheral blood, taken on day 0 of AZD1222 vaccination. This receptor was obtained from an adult in good health.

CDR3 in amino acids: CASSDVGLNIQYF. The DNA for the CDR3 is TGTGCCAGCAGTGATGTGGGGTTGAACATTCAGTACTTC. The chain joins TRBV2 to TRBJ2-4; D not resolved. In germline, CDR1 is SNHLY, CDR2 FYNNEI. The CDR3 runs 13 residues. V was clipped by 3 bases and J by 7 bases, with 10 bases between them.